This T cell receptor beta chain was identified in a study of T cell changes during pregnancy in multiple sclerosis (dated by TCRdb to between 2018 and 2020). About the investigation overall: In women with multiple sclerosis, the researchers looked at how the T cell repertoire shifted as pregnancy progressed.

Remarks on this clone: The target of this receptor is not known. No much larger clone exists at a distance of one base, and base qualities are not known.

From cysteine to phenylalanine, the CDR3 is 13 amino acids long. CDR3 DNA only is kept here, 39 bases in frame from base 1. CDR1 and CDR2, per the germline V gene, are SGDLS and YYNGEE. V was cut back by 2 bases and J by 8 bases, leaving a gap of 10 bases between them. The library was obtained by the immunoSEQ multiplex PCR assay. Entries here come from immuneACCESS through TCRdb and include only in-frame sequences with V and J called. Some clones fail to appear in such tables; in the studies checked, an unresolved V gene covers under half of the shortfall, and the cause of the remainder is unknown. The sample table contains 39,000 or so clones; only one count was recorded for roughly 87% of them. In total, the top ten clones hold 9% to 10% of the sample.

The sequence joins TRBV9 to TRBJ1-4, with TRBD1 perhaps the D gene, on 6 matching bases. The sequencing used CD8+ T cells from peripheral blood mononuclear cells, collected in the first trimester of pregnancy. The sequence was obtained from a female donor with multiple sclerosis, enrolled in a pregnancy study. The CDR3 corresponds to CASSVRGDEKLFF. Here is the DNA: TGTGCCAGCAGCGTCAGGGGAGACGAAAAACTGTTTTTT.